This T cell receptor (beta chain) was found in a study of blood T cells in healthy people across ages. It was around 9 milliliters of peripheral blood that were drawn from each donor. From germline, CDR1 is KGHSH and CDR2 LQKENI. The CDR3 is made up of 16 amino acids. V trimming: 2 bases; J trimming: 2 bases; junction bases outside the gene matches: 4. This clonotype was picked up many times. Together with a sample-barcoded 5' primer, a J-beta primer mix was included in a second PCR lasting roughly 6 to 12 cycles. A single record per CDR3 protein comes from TCRdb applying MiXCR to the 5' RACE reads. The repertoire holds some 1.5 million distinct CDR3 sequences, about 30% seen once, with around 7.7% in the top ten.

The rearrangement links TRBV18 to TRBJ2-7, with 12 nucleotides matching TRBD2. The sequenced sample consisted of blood. The clonotype originates from a woman in her 30s in good health. This CDR3 reads CASSPNLAGGPYEQYF. The DNA for the CDR3 is TGTGCCAGCTCACCAAATCTAGCGGGAGGGCCCTACGAGCAGTACTTC.